The T cell receptor (beta chain) described here comes from a study of T cell responses to AZD1222 COVID-19 vaccine. V was shortened by 4 bases and J by 4 bases, with 11 bases between the two germline ends. CDR3 length: 13 amino acids. Germline values: CDR1 SGHRS, CDR2 YFSETQ. TCRdb's copy holds only in-frame clones and misses some; the assay was immunoSEQ multiplex PCR. The sample lists 200,000 to 300,000 clones; approximately 95% were seen once. The sequence was collected from an adult in good health. The rearrangement links TRBV5-1 to TRBJ1-2; a possible D gene is TRBD1 (6 bases). Sample: peripheral blood, taken on day 0 of AZD1222 vaccination. The CDR3 protein is CASSLDRIYGYTF. CDR3 in DNA: TGCGCCAGCAGCCTAGACAGGATCTATGGCTACACCTTC.